Here is one TCR beta chain with its context. The clone's antigen remains unknown. Base qualities were left out, and no much larger clone turns up one base away. The record originates from a study of Ad26.COV2.S vaccination and SARS-CoV-2 variants (dated by TCRdb to the early 2020s). About the investigation overall: Donors in the vaccine arm were drawn from COV1001, a multicentre, randomized, double-blind, placebo-controlled phase I-IIa trial testing Ad26.COV2.S in healthy adults. Ad26.COV2.S was administered intramuscularly at a dose of 5x10^10 or 1x10^11 viral particles, either as one shot or as two shots given 56 days apart. Sequencing of the TCRbeta repertoire served to evaluate the specificity and breadth of SARS-CoV-2-reactive T cell receptors following Ad26.COV2.S vaccination. A total of approximately 32 samples were included in the TCR-sequenced set, comprising roughly 19 Ad26.COV2.S vaccine recipients, 5 placebo recipients and 8 SARS-CoV-2 convalescent individuals. Trial participants were randomized into five groups of five, in which low-dose or high-dose Ad26.COV2.S was given once or twice, or placebo was given on both occasions. Throughout the experiments and outcome assessment, investigators stayed blinded to trial group allocation.

Results and caveats for the whole study, not just this receptor: After vaccination, spike-specific CD8+ and CD4+ T cell responses were reported to show substantial breadth. It was noted by the authors that total T cell responses may have been underestimated by the TCR breadth and depth analyses. Higher spike-specific TCR breadth was observed in Ad26.COV2.S recipients than in placebo recipients (P = 0.0014). Vaccine and placebo recipients had comparable non-spike TCR breadth, which fits with the vaccine containing only spike. Comparing responses between vaccine doses or regimens was not something the study was powered to do.

The immunoSEQ Assay was the method used to sequence TCRbeta CDR3 regions. After extraction, genomic DNA underwent amplification by bias-controlled multiplex PCR, followed by high-throughput sequencing. As for the authors' bioinformatics: Collapsing and filtering of sequences were performed to quantify the absolute abundance of each unique TCRbeta CDR3 region. Usable DNA was measured by amplifying reference genes present in all nucleated cells, and TCRbeta template counts were normalized to that usable DNA to estimate T cell fraction. Repertoire TCRs were annotated as SARS-CoV-2-specific when V gene, CDR3 amino acid sequence and J gene were exactly matched to a known reactive TCR set. The reference SARS-CoV-2 TCR set was derived from MIRA and filtered for enrichment in COVID-19-positive ImmuneCODE repertoires, a step that removed public or cross-reactive TCRs. Using the MIRA antigens, annotated TCRs were further analysed by specific ORF or by position within an ORF. Breadth was defined as annotated unique rearrangements over total unique productive rearrangements; depth was the summed frequency of those rearrangements. Two-sided Wilcoxon rank-sum tests were used to compare TCR breadth between groups. TCRdb holds this immuneACCESS table with in-frame rearrangements only. Some clones are missing; in checked studies, unresolved V genes explain under half, and the rest has no known cause. That table is the source of V, J and clone size, and D and trimming were worked out from the DNA. The sample table shows about 440,000 clones, and about nine tenths are seen once. Jointly, the top ten make up approximately 4.3% of the sample.

The V end loses 1 base and the J end loses 5 bases, and a stretch of 20 bases separates them. The CDR3 spans 17 residues, from the cysteine through the phenylalanine. Of the read, only the CDR3 DNA is kept; its 51 bases are in frame from base 1. The germline V gene (reference sequence) yields LNHNV for CDR1 and YYDKDF for CDR2. The meaning of the sample's treatment or condition label: approximately 18 received Ad26.COV2.S at low or high dose, single or two shots; several received placebo; per-sample allocation not given. Repertoires of vaccine and placebo recipients were sequenced from samples collected on day 63 after the first injection. In Cohort 1b, 25 or so adults aged 18-55 years were enrolled at a single site in Boston, USA, between 29 July and 7 August 2020. Ad26.COV2.S consisted of a replication-incompetent adenovirus type 26 vector by which a prefusion-stabilized SARS-CoV-2 spike protein from the original Wuhan strain was expressed.

Source: peripheral blood, taken in a trial of Ad26.COV2.S vaccine versus placebo. The sequence derives from a person between 18 and 60 years old who received the Ad26.COV2.S COVID-19 vaccine or a placebo. The rearranged chain carries TRBV15 and TRBJ1-2; the D gene is not confidently resolved. The CDR3 protein: CATSRASVVYKLYGYTF. The DNA reads TGTGCCACCAGCAGAGCGTCGGTGGTCTACAAGCTATATGGCTACACCTTC.